These 14 T cell receptor beta chains originate from one sample sequenced in a study of CD8 T cells in ankylosing spondylitis. TCRdb processed the 5' RACE reads anew with MiXCR; each CDR3 protein has one entry. The sample lists roughly 250,000 distinct CDR3 sequences, roughly 8.6% occurring once. The sequencing sample was made of blood, either unsorted or a sorted T cell fraction (not recorded which). The origin of the receptors is a male donor with ankylosing spondylitis or in good health (not recorded which).

At least ten counts were recorded for this clonotype. CDR3 in amino acids: CASSPGSQGSPLHF. DNA of the CDR3: TGTGCCAGCAGCCCCGGGAGCCAGGGTTCACCCCTCCACTTT. This rearrangement joins TRBV3-1 to TRBJ1-6; possible D gene TRBD1, 5 bases. This CDR3 spans 14 amino acids. V dropped 4 bases and J dropped 9 bases, with 13 bases sitting between them. Per the germline V gene, CDR1 is LGHDT and CDR2 is YNNKEL (reference sequence).

This clonotype was observed many times. In nucleotides, the CDR3 is TGTGCCAGCAGCTTTATAGGAGGCACTGAAGCTTTCTTT. Translation: CASSFIGGTEAFF. The rearrangement links TRBV11-2 to TRBJ1-1; D ambiguous. Germline CDR1 SGHAT, CDR2 FQNNGV. This CDR3 contains 13 residues. V lost 3 bases and J 4 bases, leaving 9 bases between the germline ends.

This clonotype has only a few counts. The V gene is TRBV7-9, the J gene TRBJ2-3, with TRBD1 matching over 7 bases. The CDR3 is made up of 15 amino acids. With V trimmed by 2 bases and J by 0 bases, 2 bases remained unmatched. Germline assignment: CDR1 SEHNR and CDR2 FQNEAQ (reference sequence). The CDR3, as DNA: TGTGCCAGCAGCTTATCGACAGGGAGCACAGATACGCAGTATTTT. This codes for CASSLSTGSTDTQYF.

The rearrangement links TRBV20-1 to TRBJ2-7, with TRBD1 matching 8 bases. V lost 2 bases and J lost 1; bases outside the gene matches: 10. The CDR3 extends over 16 amino acids. Germline V gene lookup returns CDR1 DFQATT and CDR2 SNEGSKA (reference sequence). CDR3 residues: CSARSEDRVRSYEQYF. The CDR3 bases are TGCAGTGCTAGATCTGAGGACAGGGTCAGGTCCTACGAGCAGTACTTC.

Many counts were recorded for this clonotype. The chain carries TRBV7-2 and TRBJ2-7; D ambiguous. The CDR3 runs to 13 residues. The germline V gene has CDR1 SGHTA and CDR2 FQGNSA. The V end lost 2 bases, the J end lost 2 bases, and 7 bases lay between the germline ends. CDR3 region: CASSLSRTYEQYF. Here the CDR3 DNA reads TGTGCCAGCAGCTTAAGTAGAACCTACGAGCAGTACTTC.

This clonotype was seen more than once but under ten times. The chain combines TRBV3-1 with TRBJ1-2, with D perhaps matching TRBD1 (6 bases). Germline V gives CDR1 LGHDT, CDR2 YNNKEL (reference sequence). The CDR3 totals 15 residues. Between the trimmed V and J ends, which lost 1 base and 2 bases, there was a span of 11 bases. The CDR3 protein is CASSQVPGQNYGYTF. In DNA form, the CDR3 reads TGTGCCAGCAGCCAAGTTCCTGGACAGAACTATGGCTACACCTTC.

There are many counts of this clonotype. CDR3 DNA sequence: TGTGCCAGCAGCGGACTAGCGGGATATAATGAGCAGTTCTTC. The encoded protein is CASSGLAGYNEQFF. This rearrangement joins TRBV2 to TRBJ2-1, with TRBD2 matching over 12 bases. There are 14 residues in the CDR3. Germline CDR1 and CDR2: SNHLY and FYNNEI. The J segment lost 7 bases and the V segment lost 6 bases, leaving 4 bases of the junction unmatched.

In this sample, this clonotype turned up a few times. The rearrangement uses TRBV7-2 and TRBJ2-5; the match to TRBD1 covers 10 bases. V gave up 2 bases and J gave up 3 bases; unmatched junction bases: 6. CDR3 length equals 16 residues. The germline CDR1 and CDR2 sequences are SGHTA and FQGNSA. Here the CDR3 DNA reads TGTGCCAGCAGCTTAACCCGGACAGGGGGTAAAGAGACCCAGTACTTC. Translated: CASSLTRTGGKETQYF.

This clonotype was counted ten times or more. The chain is built from TRBV20-1 and TRBJ2-5; D call uncertain. Germline CDR1 is DFQATT and CDR2 is SNEGSKA (reference sequence). Trimming took 1 base from V and 2 from J, leaving 11 bases between them. This CDR3 contains 14 residues. In DNA form, the CDR3 reads TGCAGTGCTAGAGGTCCCAGGCAACAAGAGACCCAGTACTTC. This gives the protein CSARGPRQQETQYF.

This clonotype has ten or more counts. This chain's CDR3 is CSARSTGSNTGELFF. The CDR3 DNA sequence: TGCAGTGCTAGGAGTACAGGGTCGAACACCGGGGAGCTGTTTTTT. The chain employs TRBV20-1 and TRBJ2-2; D possibly corresponds to TRBD1 (6 bases). This CDR3 is built from 15 residues. V shed 3 bases and J shed 0 bases, with 11 bases lying between them. The germline V gene encodes CDR1 DFQATT and CDR2 SNEGSKA (reference sequence).

This clonotype was seen at least ten times. The V gene is TRBV5-6, the J gene TRBJ1-2, with D maybe TRBD1 (5 bases). Trimming removed 1 base at V and 3 bases at J, with 16 bases between. The germline V gene has CDR1 SGHDT and CDR2 YYEEEE. This CDR3 is built from 16 residues. CDR3 DNA: TGTGCCAGCAGCTTGAAATCTGACAGAGGATACTATGGCTACACCTTC. Its translation: CASSLKSDRGYYGYTF.

V usage is TRBV7-2 and J usage is TRBJ1-1, with D perhaps matching TRBD1 (5 bases). CDR3 size: 15 residues. V was cut by 7 bases and J by 1 base, with 16 bases left in between. Germline CDR1 reads SGHTA; CDR2 reads FQGNSA. The CDR3 DNA reads TGTGCCAGCACCCCTGACGCGGGGCCGAACACTGAAGCTTTCTTT. Translating gives CASTPDAGPNTEAFF.

Many counts were recorded for this clonotype. The rearrangement joins TRBV20-1 to TRBJ2-1, with TRBD2 matching 11 bases. CDR1 and CDR2 from the germline V gene are DFQATT and SNEGSKA (reference sequence). The CDR3 is made up of 15 amino acids. The junction had 6 bases not matched to a gene; V was cut back by 2 bases and J by 6 bases. The CDR3 loop reads CSARLASGRINEQFF. The CDR3 DNA reads TGCAGTGCTAGATTGGCTAGCGGGAGGATCAATGAGCAGTTCTTC.

The table lists this clonotype with many counts. The DNA of the CDR3 is TGTGCCACCAGCAGAGATCGTACTAGCGGGAGTTCCTACAATGAGCAGTTCTTC. It yields the protein CATSRDRTSGSSYNEQFF. The chain is built from TRBV15 and TRBJ2-1; TRBD2 agrees at 11 bases. The CDR3 contains 18 residues. With V trimmed by 0 bases and J by 1 base, 5 bases remained unmatched. Germline CDR1 and CDR2: LNHNV and YYDKDF (reference sequence).